The next 10 T cell receptor beta chains were all read from a single sample in a study of multiple sclerosis patients with progressive multifocal leukoencephalopathy. The time point is: time of PML onset. The method was immunoSEQ multiplex PCR; TCRdb's version includes in-frame clones alone and lacks a portion of them. The table includes about 32,000 clones, approximately 86% detected once. The sequences come from PBMCs, collected from a patient treated with natalizumab. Receptor source: a woman in her thirties or forties with progressive multifocal leukoencephalopathy.

The chain has TRBV6-6 and TRBJ2-5; 7 nucleotides align to TRBD2. Germline lookup yields CDR1 MNHNY and CDR2 SVGAGI (reference sequence). Germline trimming cut 2 bases from V and 2 bases from J; bases unmatched to any gene: 5. The CDR3 totals 15 residues. The CDR3 spells CASSYPGGGQETQYF. The CDR3 DNA reads TGTGCCAGCAGTTACCCGGGAGGCGGGCAAGAGACCCAGTACTTC.

The chain couples TRBV6-1 to TRBJ2-1, with TRBD2 matching 12 bases. V was clipped by 6 bases and J by 14 bases; unmatched bases: 14. Germline loops: CDR1 MNHNS, CDR2 SASEGT. The CDR3 sequence is 15 residues long. Written as DNA, the CDR3 is TGTGCCAGCAGGGCCGGGACTAGCGGGTCCCCAACAAAGTTCTTC. Translation: CASRAGTSGSPTKFF.

This clone showed up just once. This chain joins TRBV11-3 and TRBJ2-1, with TRBD2 matching 9 bases. V lost 2 bases and J lost 4; bases outside the gene matches: 3. The germline CDR1 and CDR2 sequences are SGHNT and YENEEA. The CDR3 is 15 residues long. The CDR3 loop is CASSLISGRYNEQFF. CDR3 in DNA: TGTGCCAGCAGCTTAATAAGCGGGAGGTACAATGAGCAGTTCTTC.

In regard to this clone: The identical CDR3 is also encoded by other nucleotide sequences in the sample. The V gene is TRBV19, the J gene TRBJ1-4; no firm D call. Germline-derived CDR1 and CDR2 are LNHDA and SQIVND (reference sequence). V shed 4 bases and J shed 5 bases, with 20 bases lying between them. This CDR3 comprises 17 residues. The CDR3 region has the DNA TGTGCCAGTAGTAGCCGCTCATCAGGAGAAACAAATGAAAAACTGTTTTTT. Translating gives CASSSRSSGETNEKLFF.

The chain is built from TRBV28 and TRBJ2-7; TRBD1 is a possible D gene (6 bases). The CDR3 has 13 residues. V shed 8 bases and J shed 4 bases, with 15 bases lying between them. CDR1 is MDHEN and CDR2 is SYDVKM in the germline V gene. The CDR3 here is CASQGQTRYEQYF. As DNA, the CDR3 is TGTGCCAGCCAGGGACAAACGAGGTACGAGCAGTACTTC.

The chain employs TRBV28 and TRBJ1-5, with D maybe TRBD1 (6 bases). This CDR3 contains 14 residues. Between the trimmed V and J ends, which lost 5 bases and 3 bases, there was a span of 11 bases. Germline CDR1 MDHEN, CDR2 SYDVKM. CDR3 bases: TGTGCCAGCAGTCGCGGACAGCCCAATCAGCCCCAGCATTTT. This translates into CASSRGQPNQPQHF.

The chain joins TRBV28 to TRBJ2-1, with D unresolved. CDR3 size: 13 residues. The germline V gene has CDR1 MDHEN and CDR2 SYDVKM. The germline V and J ends were trimmed by 4 bases and 6 bases, with 10 bases remaining between them. The CDR3 bases are TGTGCCAGCAGTTCCCGACTGGCCAATGAGCAGTTCTTC. Translation gives CASSSRLANEQFF.

The V call is TRBV29-1, the J call TRBJ2-5; D is undetermined. The CDR3 contains 14 residues. Trimming pared 4 bases from V and 0 bases from J, leaving 12 bases between. Germline V gene lookup returns CDR1 SQVTM and CDR2 ANQGSEA. The CDR3 protein is CSVGQRTYQETQYF. The DNA of the CDR3 is TGCAGCGTTGGTCAGAGAACGTACCAAGAGACCCAGTACTTC.

J is TRBJ2-7 and V is TRBV6-6; D gene uncertain. Looked up from germline, CDR1 is MNHNY and CDR2 is SVGAGI (reference sequence). The germline V and J ends were trimmed by 5 bases and 5 bases, with 7 bases remaining between them. The CDR3 is 11 amino acids. CDR3 sequence: CASSGRDEQYF. The CDR3 DNA reads as TGTGCCAGCAGTGGAAGGGACGAGCAGTACTTC.

This chain joins TRBV5-4 and TRBJ2-2, with 8 bases identical to TRBD1. Germline CDR1 and CDR2: SGHNT and YYREEE (reference sequence). Trimming at V came to 0 bases and at J to 3 bases, leaving 4 bases not matched to a gene. The CDR3 extends over 16 amino acids. CDR3 in DNA: TGTGCCAGCAGCTTGGGACAGGGGCCCTACACCGGGGAGCTGTTTTTT. This gives the protein CASSLGQGPYTGELFF.